This record looks at one T cell receptor beta chain sequence and its context. This sample is drawn from a study of technical replicates of blood from a few donors. Repertoires were generated with immunoSEQ multiplex PCR, while TCRdb's copy carries only in-frame clones and drops some. The sample holds roughly 76,000 clones; 80% to 95% are singletons and the top ten take approximately 0.4%. The sample consisted of T cells isolated from PBMCs. The origin of this receptor is a human donor in good health. Some clones in this sample may be carry-over from other donors' samples.

As DNA, the CDR3 is TGTGCCAGCAGCGCCGAGAGGGACGGGAGTCTACAGCGCTACGAGCAGTACTTC. Translation gives CASSAERDGSLQRYEQYF. The V call is TRBV9, the J call TRBJ2-7, with a possible D match to TRBD2 (6 bases). The CDR3 spans 18 residues. Between the trimmed V and J ends, which lost 3 bases and 3 bases, there was a span of 25 bases. Germline CDR1 and CDR2: SGDLS and YYNGEE. The full variable domain, with the rest looked up from reference TRBV9 and TRBJ2-7, is DSGVTQTPKHLITATGQRVTLRCSPRSGDLSVYWYQQSLDQGLQFLIQYYNGEERAKGNILERFSAQQFPDLHSELNLSSLELGDSALYFCASSAERDGSLQRYEQYFGPGTRLTVT.